What follows are 10 T cell receptor beta chains derived from one specimen sequenced in a study of cytomegalovirus exposure and HLA in healthy donors. PCR involved 60 Vbeta and 13 Jbeta primers. Generated by immunoSEQ multiplex PCR, the TCRdb table keeps only in-frame clones and is missing some. Among some 150,000 clones, just under 80% were seen once, and the ten largest hold 1.3%. The sequenced sample was PBMCs. The receptors here all came from a woman between 50 and 59 years old in good health and CMV-seronegative.

The chain links TRBV7-6 to TRBJ2-2; TRBD2 matches 12 bases. Trimming took 4 bases from V and 4 from J; bases not matched to a gene: 4. The CDR3 runs 16 residues. Germline assignment: CDR1 SGHVS and CDR2 FNYEAQ. CDR3 DNA sequence: TGTGCCAGCAGCTCTTCTAGCGGGAGGGGCACCGGGGAGCTGTTTTTT. Amino acid sequence: CASSSSSGRGTGELFF.

This clone has just a few counts. This rearrangement joins TRBV6-6 to TRBJ1-5, with D possibly being TRBD1 (5 bases). The CDR3 sequence is 16 residues long. The germline CDR1 and CDR2 sequences are MNHNY and SVGAGI (reference sequence). V lost 5 bases and J 5 bases, leaving 19 bases between the germline ends. The CDR3 region has the DNA TGTGCCAGCAGTCCTAACCGGGGGAGTAGTTATCAGCCCCAGCATTTT. This gives the protein CASSPNRGSSYQPQHF.

This clone was seen more than once but under ten times. The gene calls are TRBV5-1 and TRBJ2-7; possibly TRBD1 for D (5 bases). Germline V gives CDR1 SGHRS, CDR2 YFSETQ. The V end was cut by 6 bases, the J end by 5 bases, with 18 bases between. CDR3 length equals 14 residues. The CDR3 coding sequence is TGCGCCAGCAAACAGGCTGGGTTGAATGACGAGCAGTACTTC. Protein sequence: CASKQAGLNDEQYF. The entire variable domain, with the rest obtained from reference TRBV5-1 and TRBJ2-7, is as follows: KAGVTQTPRYLIKTRGQQVTLSCSPISGHRSVSWYQQTPGQGLQFLFEYFSETQRNKGNFPGRFSGRQFSNSRSEMNVSTLELGDSALYLCASKQAGLNDEQYFGPGTRLTVT.

The genes are TRBV27 and TRBJ2-7; possible D gene TRBD1, 6 bases. The CDR3 length is 14 residues. Trimming cost V 10 bases and J 5 bases, with 21 bases left between them. Germline values: CDR1 MNHEY, CDR2 SMNVEV (reference sequence). The CDR3 region is CATRPGQVPNEQYF. The CDR3 DNA sequence: TGTGCCACCCGGCCGGGACAAGTACCAAACGAGCAGTACTTC.

This clone appeared a few times. The chain links TRBV27 to TRBJ1-1; 7 positions match TRBD1. The CDR3 has 14 amino acids. V gave up 7 bases and J gave up 4 bases; unmatched junction bases: 9. Germline V CDR1 and CDR2: MNHEY, SMNVEV (reference sequence). The CDR3 DNA is TGTGCCAGCACCCGGATGGCAGGGGGCACTGAAGCTTTCTTT. Its protein is CASTRMAGGTEAFF.

The chain links TRBV6-1 to TRBJ1-2; 7 bases are shared with TRBD1. This CDR3 region has 15 residues. Germline loops: CDR1 MNHNS, CDR2 SASEGT. The trim removed 7 bases at V and 0 bases at J, leaving 8 bases unmatched. Written as DNA, the CDR3 is TGTGCCAGCACCACCGGACAGGCTTCTAACTATGGCTACACCTTC. Encoded protein: CASTTGQASNYGYTF.

This rearrangement joins TRBV14 to TRBJ2-7; TRBD2 is a possible D gene (5 bases). Per the germline V gene, CDR1 is SGHDN and CDR2 is FVKESK. The CDR3 has 15 amino acids. V was trimmed by 1 base and J by 5 bases, leaving 15 bases between them. The CDR3 DNA reads TGTGCCAGCAGCCAAGGGCCCGTGCGGGTGAACGAGCAGTACTTC. It encodes CASSQGPVRVNEQYF.

The chain recombines TRBV14 with TRBJ1-1, with D unclear. The CDR3 length is 15 residues. Looked up from germline, CDR1 is SGHDN and CDR2 is FVKESK. Trimming pared 2 bases from V and 1 base from J, leaving 11 bases between. Written as DNA, the CDR3 is TGTGCCAGCAGCCAATTGTTTCGGTGGAACACTGAAGCTTTCTTT. As protein: CASSQLFRWNTEAFF.

The V gene is TRBV9, the J gene TRBJ2-1; 8 nucleotides match TRBD2. Germline V gene sequence: CDR1 SGDLS, CDR2 YYNGEE. After removal of 7 bases from V and 4 bases from J, the junction contained 16 bases not matched to a gene. The CDR3 sequence is 17 residues long. CDR3 in DNA: TGTGCCAGCGCTTCCGGGACTAGTGGTAGTTTATACAATGAGCAGTTCTTC. It yields the protein CASASGTSGSLYNEQFF.

The chain employs TRBV4-3 and TRBJ1-3; D is unresolved. The CDR3 is 15 amino acids. Germline V gives CDR1 LGHNA, CDR2 YSLEER. The V end lost 0 bases, the J end lost 0 bases, and 6 bases lay between the germline ends. The CDR3: CASSQDRSSGNTIYF. The CDR3 nucleotides are TGCGCCAGCAGCCAAGATAGGAGCTCTGGAAACACCATATATTTT.